This entry lists 29 T cell receptor beta chains sequenced from one sample in a study of cytomegalovirus exposure and HLA in healthy donors. Vbeta (60) and Jbeta (13) primers were used in the PCR. Generated by immunoSEQ multiplex PCR, the TCRdb table keeps only in-frame clones and is missing some. This table holds about 170,000 clones, around 74% found once. Sequenced sample: PBMCs. The receptors were sampled from a female donor in good health and CMV-seronegative.

This CDR3 is CASSVISGHNEQFF. The CDR3 DNA follows: TGTGCCAGCAGTGTTATCAGCGGACACAATGAGCAGTTCTTC. This chain connects TRBV6-1 to TRBJ2-1; D is possibly TRBD2 (5 bases). V lost 4 bases to trimming and J lost 5 bases, with 12 bases between them. The CDR3 is made up of 14 amino acids. Germline lookup yields CDR1 MNHNS and CDR2 SASEGT.

V and J are TRBV4-1 and TRBJ1-2; D is possibly TRBD1 (5 bases). V was cut by 1 base and J by 7 bases, with 10 bases left in between. Looked up from germline, CDR1 is MGHRA and CDR2 is YSYEKL. The CDR3 covers 13 residues. CDR3 nucleotide sequence: TGCGCCAGCAGCCAAGCTGGGGCCCTTGGCTACACCTTC. It specifies CASSQAGALGYTF.

The chain carries TRBV9 and TRBJ1-3; a weak D match, TRBD1 (6 bases). Germline assignment: CDR1 SGDLS and CDR2 YYNGEE. There are 14 residues in the CDR3. Trimming cost V 6 bases and J 0 bases, with 10 bases left between them. The CDR3 DNA reads as TGTGCCAGCAAGACAGGCGACTCTGGAAACACCATATATTTT. This codes for CASKTGDSGNTIYF.

Points on this clone: Other DNA sequences of this sample code for an identical CDR3. The V gene is TRBV9, the J gene TRBJ1-1, with D perhaps matching TRBD1 (5 bases). The CDR3 covers 13 residues. Germline V gene data show CDR1 as SGDLS and CDR2 as YYNGEE. V gave up 3 bases and J gave up 2 bases, with 8 bases separating them. In nucleotides, the CDR3 is TGTGCCAGCAGCGCGGGGGGAAACACTGAAGCTTTCTTT. Its translation: CASSAGGNTEAFF.

The chain couples TRBV18 to TRBJ2-2, with 7 positions matching TRBD1. V gave up 3 bases and J gave up 4 bases; unmatched junction bases: 5. The germline gives CDR1 KGHSH, CDR2 LQKENI. This CDR3 has 15 amino acids. CDR3 amino acids: CASSPRDRATGELFF. In DNA, the CDR3 is TGTGCCAGCTCACCCCGTGACAGGGCCACCGGGGAGCTGTTTTTT.

The rearrangement joins TRBV2 to TRBJ1-2; 10 nucleotides agree with TRBD1. Trimming took 6 bases from V and 0 from J; bases not matched to a gene: 7. Germline V gene lookup returns CDR1 SNHLY and CDR2 FYNNEI. There are 16 residues in the CDR3. CDR3 in amino acids: CASRQDRGSTNYGYTF. Written as DNA, the CDR3 is TGTGCCAGCAGACAGGACAGGGGGTCAACTAACTATGGCTACACCTTC.

This CDR3 is CASSRTGGQDYGYTF. CDR3 coding DNA: TGTGCCAGTAGCCGGACGGGGGGGCAAGACTATGGCTACACCTTC. This chain links TRBV19 with TRBJ1-2; perhaps TRBD1 as D (6 bases). Germline V gives CDR1 LNHDA, CDR2 SQIVND (reference sequence). Trimming took 6 bases from V and 3 from J, leaving 17 bases between them. CDR3 length equals 15 residues.

This chain joins TRBV5-1 and TRBJ2-2, with a tentative D call TRBD1 (5 bases). The CDR3 sequence is 15 residues long. The germline CDR1 and CDR2 sequences are SGHRS and YFSETQ. Trimming removed 6 bases from V and 2 bases from J, with 14 bases in between. CDR3 nucleotide sequence: TGCGCCAGCAATTTAGACAGACCAAACACCGGGGAGCTGTTTTTT. Its protein product is CASNLDRPNTGELFF.

This clone was observed a handful of times. The J gene is TRBJ1-2, the V gene TRBV12-5; D is undetermined. V lost 8 bases and J 7 bases, leaving 17 bases between the germline ends. The V gene's germline CDR1 is LGHNT and CDR2 FRNRAP. The CDR3 is 13 amino acids. In DNA form, the CDR3 reads TGTGCTAGTCTCACTCCCCCCGCGTCTGGCTACACCTTC. Translation: CASLTPPASGYTF. The full variable domain, in which reference TRBV12-5 and TRBJ1-2 provide the parts outside the CDR3, is DARVTQTPRHKVTEMGQEVTMRCQPILGHNTVFWYRQTMMQGLELLAYFRNRAPLDDSGMPKDRFSAEMPDATLATLKIQPSEPRDSAVYFCASLTPPASGYTFGSGTRLTVV.

The chain employs TRBV5-6 and TRBJ1-2; D not resolved. Germline V CDR1 and CDR2: SGHDT, YYEEEE. Trimming took off 0 bases at V and 0 bases at J, with 6 bases between the two ends. The CDR3 is 14 amino acids. The CDR3 sequence: CASSLDRTNYGYTF. The CDR3 DNA follows: TGTGCCAGCAGCTTGGACAGAACTAACTATGGCTACACCTTC.

The chain recombines TRBV10-2 with TRBJ1-1; 7 bases align to TRBD1. The CDR3 consists of 13 residues. V was clipped by 4 bases and J by 5 bases; unmatched bases: 4. The germline V gene encodes CDR1 WSHSY and CDR2 SAAADI. The CDR3 is CASSGDRRTEAFF. CDR3 nucleotide sequence: TGCGCCAGCAGTGGGGACAGACGGACTGAAGCTTTCTTT.

This chain joins TRBV5-5 and TRBJ2-7, with D maybe TRBD2 (5 bases). V dropped 0 bases and J dropped 2 bases, with 12 bases sitting between them. Germline CDR1 SGHKS, CDR2 YYEKEE (reference sequence). CDR3 length: 15 amino acids. CDR3 protein: CASSLEGRGTYEQYF. The CDR3 nucleotides are TGTGCCAGCAGCTTGGAGGGCCGAGGGACCTACGAGCAGTACTTC.

The V call is TRBV6-5, the J call TRBJ2-7; TRBD2 matches at 7 bases. Germline CDR1 MNHEY, CDR2 SVGAGI. V gave up 7 bases and J gave up 0 bases; unmatched junction bases: 9. The CDR3 runs to 15 residues. This CDR3 is CASNRAGASSYEQYF. CDR3 nucleotides: TGTGCCAGCAATCGGGCGGGAGCAAGCTCCTACGAGCAGTACTTC.

The V gene is TRBV7-6, the J gene TRBJ1-5; maybe TRBD1 (5 bases). V was pared by 2 bases and J by 4 bases, with 9 bases between. Germline V gene data show CDR1 as SGHVS and CDR2 as FNYEAQ. The CDR3 loop spans 14 amino acids. The DNA for the CDR3 is TGTGCCAGCAGCTTAACCCCAGGGAATCAGCCCCAGCATTTT. As protein: CASSLTPGNQPQHF.

This chain links TRBV19 with TRBJ2-7; TRBD1 agrees at 9 bases. This CDR3 comprises 14 residues. V shed 7 bases and J 3 bases; nucleotides not matched to a gene: 7. Per the germline V gene, CDR1 is LNHDA and CDR2 is SQIVND (reference sequence). For the CDR3, the DNA is TGTGCCAGTAAGAGGACAGGGGAATACTACGAGCAGTACTTC. Protein: CASKRTGEYYEQYF.

This chain connects TRBV23-1 to TRBJ1-5; no clear D gene. TRBV23-1 is designated an ORF whose function remains uncertain. Trimming pared 0 bases from V and 4 bases from J, leaving 19 bases between. This CDR3 is built from 18 residues. This CDR3 is CASSQSWCPTPGNQPQHF. In DNA, the CDR3 is TGCGCCAGCAGTCAATCGTGGTGCCCAACCCCCGGGAATCAGCCCCAGCATTTT.

The rearrangement joins TRBV5-5 to TRBJ2-7, with 7 bases identical to TRBD1. The CDR3 is 15 residues long. The V gene end was trimmed by 3 bases and the J gene end by 6 bases; junction bases not matched to a gene: 12. The germline V gene has CDR1 SGHKS and CDR2 YYEKEE (reference sequence). CDR3 coding DNA: TGTGCCAGCAGCTCTGGTGGGGACAGTCCTTTCGAGCAGTACTTC. It codes for CASSSGGDSPFEQYF.

The chain employs TRBV21-1 and TRBJ1-5; the table's D call TRBD1 went unverified against the DNA. TRBV21-1 represents a pseudogene. This CDR3 is 20 amino acids long. This CDR3 is CASSKVRAEDRSSGNQPQHF. CDR3 DNA: TGTGCCAGCAGCAAAGTACGGGCGGAGGACAGGTCGAGTGGCAATCAGCCCCAGCATTTT.

V gene TRBV19 combines with J gene TRBJ2-2; maybe TRBD2 (7 bases). Looked up from germline, CDR1 is LNHDA and CDR2 is SQIVND (reference sequence). V was shortened by 8 bases and J by 2 bases, with 12 bases between the two germline ends. The CDR3 loop spans 14 amino acids. The CDR3 protein is CASHRGANTGELFF. The DNA of the CDR3 is TGTGCCAGTCATCGGGGGGCTAACACCGGGGAGCTGTTTTTT.

The V gene is TRBV5-6, the J gene TRBJ1-1; TRBD1 is a possible D gene (5 bases). The CDR3 runs 14 residues. Trimming took off 7 bases at V and 0 bases at J, with 13 bases between the two ends. Germline CDR1 is SGHDT and CDR2 is YYEEEE. This CDR3 reads CASRIRGLNTEAFF. The CDR3 nucleotides read TGTGCCAGCCGTATTAGGGGTCTGAACACTGAAGCTTTCTTT.

The chain is built from TRBV5-1 and TRBJ2-4, with D maybe TRBD2 (7 bases). This CDR3 region has 14 residues. V was pared by 0 bases and J by 8 bases, with 12 bases between. Looked up from germline, CDR1 is SGHRS and CDR2 is YFSETQ. CDR3 protein: CASSLGGGSDIQYF. The CDR3 nucleotides are TGCGCCAGCAGCTTGGGCGGGGGCAGCGACATTCAGTACTTC.

The V gene is TRBV9, the J gene TRBJ1-1; 9 nucleotides match TRBD1. Germline V gene lookup returns CDR1 SGDLS and CDR2 YYNGEE. The CDR3 sequence is 16 residues long. V lost 2 bases to trimming and J lost 5 bases; unmatched junction nucleotides: 10. CDR3 nucleotides: TGTGCCAGCAGCGTCTCTCAATGGACAGGGGATACTGAAGCTTTCTTT. Its translation is CASSVSQWTGDTEAFF.

CDR3 loop: CASSGGWASGREETQYF. The CDR3 DNA reads as TGTGCCAGCAGCGGGGGGTGGGCTAGCGGGAGGGAAGAGACCCAGTACTTC. The chain employs TRBV7-2 and TRBJ2-5; 12 positions match TRBD2. The germline gives CDR1 SGHTA, CDR2 FQGNSA. The length of the CDR3 is 17 residues. After removal of 5 bases from V and 3 bases from J, the junction contained 10 bases not matched to a gene.

The V gene is TRBV11-2, the J gene TRBJ1-4; D gene ambiguous. The CDR3 contains 14 residues. Germline V gene lookup returns CDR1 SGHAT and CDR2 FQNNGV. Trimming cost V 0 bases and J 7 bases, with 9 bases left between them. The CDR3 spells CASSLDSSSEKLFF. The CDR3, as DNA: TGTGCCAGCAGCTTAGACAGTTCTTCTGAAAAACTGTTTTTT. The whole variable domain, remainder taken from reference TRBV11-2 and TRBJ1-4, is EAGVAQSPRYKIIEKRQSVAFWCNPISGHATLYWYQQILGQGPKLLIQFQNNGVVDDSQLPKDRFSAERLKGVDSTLKIQPAKLEDSAVYLCASSLDSSSEKLFFGSGTQLSVL.

V and J are TRBV5-4 and TRBJ2-7; D unresolved. Germline values: CDR1 SGHNT, CDR2 YYREEE (reference sequence). This CDR3 spans 12 amino acids. The V gene lost 1 base and the J gene lost 0 bases, with 2 bases spanning the gap. The CDR3 coding sequence is TGTGCCAGCAGCTTGCACTCCTACGAGCAGTACTTC. This translates into CASSLHSYEQYF. The whole variable domain, remainder taken from reference TRBV5-4 and TRBJ2-7, is ETGVTQSPTHLIKTRGQQVTLRCSSQSGHNTVSWYQQALGQGPQFIFQYYREEENGRGNFPPRFSGLQFPNYSSELNVNALELDDSALYLCASSLHSYEQYFGPGTRLTVT.

CDR3 sequence: CASSSQRGTEKLFF. The CDR3, as DNA: TGTGCCAGCAGTTCGCAGCGTGGAACGGAAAAACTGTTTTTT. The chain couples TRBV6-6 to TRBJ1-4; no firm D call. Germline assignment: CDR1 MNHNY and CDR2 SVGAGI (reference sequence). The CDR3 spans 14 residues. V was clipped by 4 bases and J by 8 bases, with 14 bases between them.

This clone was observed a single time. The chain has TRBV5-1 and TRBJ2-5; possibly TRBD1 for D (6 bases). CDR3 length: 14 amino acids. With 1 base removed from V and 2 bases from J, the gap between germline ends came to 9 bases. Germline assignment: CDR1 SGHRS and CDR2 YFSETQ. CDR3 in DNA: TGCGCCAGCAGCTTGACAGGGTGGCAAGAGACCCAGTACTTC. Protein sequence: CASSLTGWQETQYF.

V gene TRBV19 combines with J gene TRBJ2-7; D is undetermined. Germline assignment: CDR1 LNHDA and CDR2 SQIVND (reference sequence). Trimming removed 1 base at V and 0 bases at J, with 10 bases between. The CDR3 runs 15 residues. Here the CDR3 reads CASSIVATASYEQYF. DNA for the CDR3: TGTGCCAGTAGTATAGTCGCAACAGCCTCCTACGAGCAGTACTTC.

The gene calls are TRBV5-1 and TRBJ1-1; D is perhaps TRBD1 (6 bases). The CDR3 covers 14 residues. V was pared by 6 bases and J by 0 bases, with 12 bases between. The germline gives CDR1 SGHRS, CDR2 YFSETQ. CDR3 protein: CASNLGAMNTEAFF. The CDR3 nucleotides are TGCGCCAGCAACCTGGGGGCCATGAACACTGAAGCTTTCTTT.